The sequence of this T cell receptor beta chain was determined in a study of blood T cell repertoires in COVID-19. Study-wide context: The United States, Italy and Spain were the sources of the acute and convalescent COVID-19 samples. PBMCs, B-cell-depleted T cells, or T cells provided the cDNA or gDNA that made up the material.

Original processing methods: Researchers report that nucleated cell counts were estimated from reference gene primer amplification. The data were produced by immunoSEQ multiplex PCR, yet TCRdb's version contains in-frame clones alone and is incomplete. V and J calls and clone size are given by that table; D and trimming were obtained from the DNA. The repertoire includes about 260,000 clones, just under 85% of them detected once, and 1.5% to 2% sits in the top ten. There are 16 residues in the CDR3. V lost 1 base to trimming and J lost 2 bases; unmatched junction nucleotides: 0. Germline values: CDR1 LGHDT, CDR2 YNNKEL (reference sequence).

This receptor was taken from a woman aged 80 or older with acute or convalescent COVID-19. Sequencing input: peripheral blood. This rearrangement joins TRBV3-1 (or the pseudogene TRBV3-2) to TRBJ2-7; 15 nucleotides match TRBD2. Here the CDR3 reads CASSQGTSGRAYEQYF. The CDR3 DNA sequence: TGTGCCAGCAGCCAAGGGACTAGCGGGAGGGCCTACGAGCAGTACTTC.